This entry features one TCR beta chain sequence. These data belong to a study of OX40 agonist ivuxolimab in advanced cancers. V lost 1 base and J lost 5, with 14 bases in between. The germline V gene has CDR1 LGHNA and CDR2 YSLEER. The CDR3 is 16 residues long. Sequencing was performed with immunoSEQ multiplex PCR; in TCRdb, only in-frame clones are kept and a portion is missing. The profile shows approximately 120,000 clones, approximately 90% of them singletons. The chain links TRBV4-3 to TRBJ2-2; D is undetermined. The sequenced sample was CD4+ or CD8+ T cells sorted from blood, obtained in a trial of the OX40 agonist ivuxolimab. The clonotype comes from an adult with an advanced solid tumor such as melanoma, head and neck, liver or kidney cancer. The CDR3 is CASSQVLWAQTGELFF. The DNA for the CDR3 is TGCGCCAGCAGCCAAGTCTTGTGGGCGCAAACCGGGGAGCTGTTTTTT.